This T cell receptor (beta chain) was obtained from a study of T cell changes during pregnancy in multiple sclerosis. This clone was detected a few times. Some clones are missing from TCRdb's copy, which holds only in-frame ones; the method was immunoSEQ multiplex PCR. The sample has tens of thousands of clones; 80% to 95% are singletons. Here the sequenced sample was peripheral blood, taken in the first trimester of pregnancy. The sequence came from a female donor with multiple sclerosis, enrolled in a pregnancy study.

CDR3 residues: CASSDRTAGRFYEQYF. The CDR3 DNA reads as TGTGCCAGCAGTGACCGGACAGCCGGTAGATTCTACGAGCAGTACTTC. This rearrangement joins TRBV6-1 to TRBJ2-7, with TRBD1 as a possible D gene (6 bases). This CDR3 has 16 amino acids. Germline CDR1 and CDR2: MNHNS and SASEGT. Trimming left V 3 bases short and J 3 bases short, with 18 bases between.